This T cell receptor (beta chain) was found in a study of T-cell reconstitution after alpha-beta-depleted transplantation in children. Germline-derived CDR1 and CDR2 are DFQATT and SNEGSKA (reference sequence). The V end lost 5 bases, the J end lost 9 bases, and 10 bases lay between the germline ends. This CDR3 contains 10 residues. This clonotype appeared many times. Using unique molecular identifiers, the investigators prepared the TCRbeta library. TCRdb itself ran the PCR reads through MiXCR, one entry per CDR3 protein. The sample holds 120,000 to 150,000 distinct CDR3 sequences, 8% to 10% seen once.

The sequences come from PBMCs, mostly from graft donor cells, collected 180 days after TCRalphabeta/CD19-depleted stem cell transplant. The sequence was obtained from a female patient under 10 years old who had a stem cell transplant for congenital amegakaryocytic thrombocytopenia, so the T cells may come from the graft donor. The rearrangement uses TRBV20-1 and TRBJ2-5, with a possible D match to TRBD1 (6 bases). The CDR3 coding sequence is TGCAGTGCTGGCAGGGGCCCCCAGTACTTC. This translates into CSAGRGPQYF.